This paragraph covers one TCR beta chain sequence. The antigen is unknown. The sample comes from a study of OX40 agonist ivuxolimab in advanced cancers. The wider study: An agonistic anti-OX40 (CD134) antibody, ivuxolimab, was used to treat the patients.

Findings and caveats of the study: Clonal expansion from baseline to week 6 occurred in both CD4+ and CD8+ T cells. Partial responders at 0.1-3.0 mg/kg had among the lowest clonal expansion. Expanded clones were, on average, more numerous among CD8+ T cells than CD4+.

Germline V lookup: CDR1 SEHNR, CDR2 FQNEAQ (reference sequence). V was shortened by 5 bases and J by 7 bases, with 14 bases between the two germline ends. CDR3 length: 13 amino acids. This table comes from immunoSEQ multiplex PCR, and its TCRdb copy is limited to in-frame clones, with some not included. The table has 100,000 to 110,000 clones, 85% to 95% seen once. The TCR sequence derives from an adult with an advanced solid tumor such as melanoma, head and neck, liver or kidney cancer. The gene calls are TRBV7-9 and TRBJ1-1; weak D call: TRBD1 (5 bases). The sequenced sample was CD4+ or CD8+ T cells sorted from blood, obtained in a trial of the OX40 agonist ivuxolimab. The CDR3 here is CASSPNSGHEAFF. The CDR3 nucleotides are TGTGCCAGCAGCCCGAACTCAGGGCATGAAGCTTTCTTT. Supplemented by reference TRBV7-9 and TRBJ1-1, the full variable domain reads DTGVSQNPRHKITKRGQNVTFRCDPISEHNRLYWYRQTLGQGPEFLTYFQNEAQLEKSRLLSDRFSAERPKGSFSTLEIQRTEQGDSAMYLCASSPNSGHEAFFGQGTRLTVV.